These 16 T cell receptor beta chains share one sample of origin, sequenced in a study of T-cell reconstitution after alpha-beta-depleted transplantation in children. This sample's TCRbeta library carried unique molecular identifier barcodes. TCRdb redid the calling of the PCR reads with MiXCR, one entry per CDR3 protein. Of 250,000 to 300,000 distinct CDR3 sequences listed, roughly 10% are singletons. This sample comprised peripheral blood, obtained 180 days after TCRalphabeta/CD19-depleted stem cell transplant. The source of these receptors is a male patient between 2 and 10 years old who had a stem cell transplant for chronic granulomatous disease, so the T cells may come from the graft donor.

At least ten counts were recorded for this clonotype. V and J are TRBV13 and TRBJ2-1, with D unclear. Trimming removed 3 bases at V and 7 bases at J, with 10 bases between. CDR1 PRHDT and CDR2 FYEKMQ come from the germline V gene (reference sequence). There are 13 residues in the CDR3. CDR3 bases: TGTGCCAGCAGCTTTTCCGGGCTTAATGAGCAGTTCTTC. Protein sequence: CASSFSGLNEQFF.

This clonotype showed up many times. A much bigger clone sits one base away, suggesting this may be a read error. V is TRBV11-2 and J is TRBJ2-7; 11 bases match TRBD2. The CDR3 sequence is 13 residues long. Germline assignment: CDR1 SGHAT and CDR2 FQNNGV. Unmatched junction bases numbered 1, after V lost 5 bases and J lost 4 bases. CDR3 region: CASSTSGSYEQYF. The CDR3 region has the DNA TGTGCCAGCAGCACTAGCGGGAGTTACGAGCAGTACTTC.

This clonotype has at least ten counts. The chain joins TRBV7-2 to TRBJ2-3, with 11 positions matching TRBD2. With V trimmed by 5 bases and J by 1 base, 26 bases remained unmatched. The germline V gene has CDR1 SGHTA and CDR2 FQGNSA. The CDR3 spans 23 residues. DNA for the CDR3: TGTGCCAGCAGCGCTATTTTTGGGGCTAGCGGGGGGACCTCATCGATTGGCACAGATACGCAGTATTTT. Its protein is CASSAIFGASGGTSSIGTDTQYF.

This clonotype was counted ten times or more. The genes are TRBV12-3 or TRBV12-4 and TRBJ1-5; TRBD1 aligns across 7 bases. The CDR3 is made up of 15 amino acids. After removal of 5 bases from V and 2 bases from J, the junction contained 6 bases not matched to a gene. The CDR3 loop is CASSGKGTGNQPQHF. The CDR3 bases are TGTGCCAGCAGTGGAAAAGGGACAGGCAATCAGCCCCAGCATTTT.

This chain links TRBV12-3 or TRBV12-4 with TRBJ2-7; TRBD1 agrees at 9 bases. V was clipped by 6 bases and J by 7 bases; unmatched bases: 13. The CDR3 is 15 residues long. The CDR3 bases are TGTGCCAGCAGCCGGACAGGGGCCGACCCCGGGGAGCAGTACTTC. It specifies CASSRTGADPGEQYF.

This clonotype was observed at least ten times. The chain has TRBV4-1 and TRBJ2-2; no clear D. The CDR3 runs to 17 residues. Between the trimmed V and J ends, which lost 0 bases and 0 bases, there was a span of 11 bases. Germline V gives CDR1 MGHRA, CDR2 YSYEKL. For the CDR3, the DNA is TGCGCCAGCAGCCAAGATCCCCCGAATCCGAACACCGGGGAGCTGTTTTTT. It yields the protein CASSQDPPNPNTGELFF.

The genes are TRBV11-2 and TRBJ2-7; TRBD1 agrees at 9 bases. The J segment lost 8 bases and the V segment lost 4 bases, leaving 9 bases of the junction unmatched. The CDR3 is 14 residues long. CDR1 is SGHAT and CDR2 is FQNNGV in the germline V gene. The CDR3 bases are TGTGCCAGCAGCTCACCCGGGACAGGGAGGAAGCAGTACTTC. Translation gives CASSSPGTGRKQYF. Using reference TRBV11-2 and TRBJ2-7 for the parts outside the CDR3, the full variable domain is EAGVAQSPRYKIIEKRQSVAFWCNPISGHATLYWYQQILGQGPKLLIQFQNNGVVDDSQLPKDRFSAERLKGVDSTLKIQPAKLEDSAVYLCASSSPGTGRKQYFGPGTRLTVT.

This clonotype appeared many times. The rearrangement links TRBV20-1 to TRBJ2-7; 10 nucleotides line up with TRBD2. With V trimmed by 3 bases and J by 7 bases, 3 bases remained unmatched. Germline CDR1 reads DFQATT; CDR2 reads SNEGSKA (reference sequence). CDR3 length: 12 residues. The CDR3, as DNA: TGCAGTGCTAGGAGAGCGGGAGGGGAGCAGTACTTC. As protein: CSARRAGGEQYF.

A word on this clonotype: This could be a read error, since a much larger clone is one nucleotide away. V and J are TRBV5-6 and TRBJ1-2; D remains ambiguous. Germline V CDR1 and CDR2: SGHDT, YYEEEE. The CDR3 has 15 residues. In DNA form, the CDR3 reads TGTGCCAGCAGCTTGAGACGGACTGCTAACTATGGCTCCACCTTC. It encodes CASSLRRTANYGSTF.

The chain carries TRBV21-1 and TRBJ1-1; TRBD1 is the table's D call and was not checked against the DNA. TRBV21-1 is a documented pseudogene. The CDR3 is 18 residues long. The CDR3 nucleotides read TGTGCCAGCAGCAAATGCATAGGGGGCCATGACATGAACACTGAAGCTTTCTTT. Translated: CASSKCIGGHDMNTEAFF.

J is TRBJ1-5 and V is TRBV12-3 or TRBV12-4; unclear D gene. The CDR3 is 13 amino acids. V was clipped by 3 bases and J by 4 bases, with 7 bases between them. CDR3 sequence reads: CASSFVHNQPQHF. The CDR3 DNA is TGTGCCAGCAGTTTTGTTCATAATCAGCCCCAGCATTTT.

V gene TRBV11-1 combines with J gene TRBJ1-6, with D hard to call. Trimming took 5 bases from V and 7 from J, leaving 15 bases between them. CDR1 is SGHAT and CDR2 is FQDESV in the germline V gene (reference sequence). There are 15 residues in the CDR3. The CDR3 coding sequence is TGTGCCAGCAGCCCTAGCCGGACCGGAAATTCACCCCTCCACTTT. Its protein is CASSPSRTGNSPLHF.

This clonotype came up many times. The chain links TRBV6-2 or TRBV6-3 to TRBJ2-4; the D call may be TRBD1 or TRBD2 (6 bases each). Trimming stripped 7 bases from V and 5 bases from J, with 24 bases between. There are 17 residues in the CDR3. Germline CDR1 MNHEY, CDR2 SVGEGT. CDR3: CASNSAVGGIRQNIQYF. The CDR3 DNA reads TGTGCCAGCAACTCTGCCGTGGGGGGCATACGGCAAAACATTCAGTACTTC.

The V and J genes are TRBV28 and TRBJ2-1; 7 positions agree with TRBD2. The germline V gene has CDR1 MDHEN and CDR2 SYDVKM. CDR3 length: 13 amino acids. Germline trimming cut 8 bases from V and 12 bases from J; bases unmatched to any gene: 13. CDR3 region: CASARGAGRGQFF. CDR3 DNA sequence: TGTGCCAGCGCCCGGGGAGCGGGACGGGGGCAGTTCTTC.

There are many counts of this clonotype. The chain is built from TRBV9 and TRBJ2-1; D gene ambiguous. The CDR3 loop spans 14 amino acids. Between the trimmed V and J ends, which lost 0 bases and 6 bases, there was a span of 10 bases. Germline loops: CDR1 SGDLS, CDR2 YYNGEE. The CDR3 region is CASSVARLANEQFF. The CDR3 DNA follows: TGTGCCAGCAGCGTAGCTCGGTTAGCCAATGAGCAGTTCTTC.

This clonotype was observed many times. CDR3 nucleotides: TGTGCCAGCAGCTTATTGGGACAGGGGTACAATGAGCAGTTCTTC. Amino acid sequence: CASSLLGQGYNEQFF. This rearrangement joins TRBV7-9 to TRBJ2-1; 10 nucleotides agree with TRBD1. V gave up 2 bases and J gave up 4 bases; unmatched junction bases: 2. The CDR3 runs to 15 residues. CDR1 is SEHNR and CDR2 is FQNEAQ in the germline V gene (reference sequence).